A selection of T cell receptor beta chains follows, all from one sample in a study of T-cell memory formation after mild COVID-19. TCRdb re-called the 5' RACE reads through MiXCR, storing one row per CDR3 protein. The table has hundreds of thousands of distinct CDR3 sequences, 20% seen once. The specimen was PBMCs or a T cell subset sorted from them (not recorded which). The receptors originated from an adult woman who had mild COVID-19 (a few samples of this study predate the infection). Cell type and time point are not known. Each CDR3 is given without its conserved first and last residue. Only part of the rows carry a size: once, few, many, or a class if the clone is expanded.

cdr3_aa	clone_size	v_call
ASSPGNLEAF	NA	TRBV5-1
ATSSDRVGTQY	few	TRBV15
SASKGELNTEAF	NA	TRBV20-1
ASSETDRSYGYT	few	TRBV6-1
ASSYSQGYYNEQF	few	TRBV6-2/TRBV6-3
ASSLMWGQETQY	NA	TRBV7-9
ASDRRTGQETQY	NA	TRBV18
AWSRGRGAPEETQY	few	TRBV30
ASSWGAGGTNEKLF	few	TRBV6-5
ASKDGRPPTYEQY	few	TRBV5-1
SAQVSAGTVNSGNTIY	NA	TRBV20-1
AKDGDPTKTQY	few	TRBV5-6
ASSLAGEVSYEQY	NA	TRBV12-3/TRBV12-4
ASSLVLVVAGGPFYNEQF	NA	TRBV7-2
ASRSLAGAYNEQF	NA	TRBV5-1
ASSSTMGPNEQF	NA	TRBV6-6
ASSQGIAGQVGYEQY	once	TRBV4-1
ASSVEGARVETQY	NA	TRBV9
ASSHGLAGRSAY	NA	TRBV23-1
SAHAGSSGSYEQY	few	TRBV20-1
ASRSPGQEHSGANVLT	NA	TRBV7-8
SVGGTAYEQY	few	TRBV29-1
ASSSGIQVADTQY	few	TRBV2
ASRVAGGLTGELF	few	TRBV25-1
ASSTATGGDTQY	many	TRBV7-2
ASSPLGGGDTEAF	NA	TRBV18
SVEDLTGDMNTEAF	NA	TRBV29-1
SVAEDRNINTEAF	few	TRBV29-1
ASRLGRAMRGRNTGELF	many	TRBV12-2
ASSFAEAYEQY	NA	TRBV2
ASSQGTHSYNEQF	few	TRBV4-3
ASSLVPAGGQETQY	few	TRBV5-1
ASSARQGAKLF	NA	TRBV3-1
ASSLVVGHDEAF	few	TRBV7-9
ASSWDRGSEQY	NA	TRBV27
ATTETGATDTQY	NA	TRBV24-1
ASSLGQGAEQY	many	TRBV7-9
ATSRDQQLNQPQH	NA	TRBV15
ASSYRRTGGYGYT	NA	TRBV6-6
ASSASPPVAKNYGYT	few	TRBV27
ASSLQGNNQPQH	NA	TRBV19
ASSPDVPSTDTQY	many	TRBV5-5
ASNEFGGRTEAF	NA	TRBV28
ASSKGNPGQGYGYT	NA	TRBV21-1
SAPKGPYEQY	NA	TRBV20-1
ASSLGLRVGSTEAF	NA	TRBV12-3/TRBV12-4
ASSSQGVGGYT	few	TRBV11-1
ASSVAEGRRDRGHYGYT	few	TRBV9
ASSYGDYEQY	many	TRBV7-8
ASSNGGSDTQY	few	TRBV7-8
ATSAWGTGRHEQY	NA	TRBV24-1
ASSQVLLGEQY	once	TRBV14
ASSLSGNTDTQY	many	TRBV7-8
ASSSPGQAKNIQY	few	TRBV6-5
ASSSTGISNQPQH	few	TRBV5-6
ASSFLGSINEQF	few	TRBV27
ATFQGEYGYT	NA	TRBV24-1
ASRVKWGQPQH	NA	TRBV27
ASIPLFGGGTEAF	few	TRBV5-1